The T cell receptor (beta chain) under discussion was sequenced for a study of T cell changes during pregnancy in multiple sclerosis. The assay was immunoSEQ multiplex PCR, and TCRdb's table has in-frame clones only and misses some. The sample consists of 13,000 or so clones, approximately 93% of them appearing once. The length of the CDR3 is 16 residues. Trimming cost V 1 base and J 7 bases; bases outside gene matches: 8. The germline gives CDR1 SGHVS, CDR2 FNYEAQ. This receptor was identified in a female donor in good health, enrolled as a control in a pregnancy study. Sample: peripheral blood, taken in the second trimester of pregnancy. This chain connects TRBV7-6 to TRBJ2-7; 12 nucleotides align to TRBD2. The chain's CDR3 is CASSLGTSGGSEEQYF. CDR3 nucleotide sequence: TGTGCCAGCAGCTTAGGAACTAGCGGGGGGTCTGAAGAGCAGTACTTC.